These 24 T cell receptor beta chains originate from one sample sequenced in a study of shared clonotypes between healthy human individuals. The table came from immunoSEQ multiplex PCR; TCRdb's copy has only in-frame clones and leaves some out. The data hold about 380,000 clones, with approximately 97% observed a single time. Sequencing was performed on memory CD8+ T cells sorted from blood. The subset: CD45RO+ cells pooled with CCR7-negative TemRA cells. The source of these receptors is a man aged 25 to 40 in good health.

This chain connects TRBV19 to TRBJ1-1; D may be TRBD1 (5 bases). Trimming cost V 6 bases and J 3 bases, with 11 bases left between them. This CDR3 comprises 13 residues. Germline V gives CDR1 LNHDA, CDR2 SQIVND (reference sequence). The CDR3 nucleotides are TGTGCCAGTAGAGGGGCTGGGGACACTGAAGCTTTCTTT. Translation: CASRGAGDTEAFF.

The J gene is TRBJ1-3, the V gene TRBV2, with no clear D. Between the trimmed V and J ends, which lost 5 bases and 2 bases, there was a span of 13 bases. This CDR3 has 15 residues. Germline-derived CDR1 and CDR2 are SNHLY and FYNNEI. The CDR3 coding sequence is TGTGCCAGCAGTAACATACAAACCCCTGGAAACACCATATATTTT. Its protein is CASSNIQTPGNTIYF.

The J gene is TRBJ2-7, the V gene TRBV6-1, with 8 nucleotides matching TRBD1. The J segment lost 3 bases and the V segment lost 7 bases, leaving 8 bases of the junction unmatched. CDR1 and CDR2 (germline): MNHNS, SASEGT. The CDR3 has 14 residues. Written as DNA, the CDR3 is TGTGCCAGCATTGGGAGACAGGGGCTCTACGAGCAGTACTTC. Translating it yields CASIGRQGLYEQYF.

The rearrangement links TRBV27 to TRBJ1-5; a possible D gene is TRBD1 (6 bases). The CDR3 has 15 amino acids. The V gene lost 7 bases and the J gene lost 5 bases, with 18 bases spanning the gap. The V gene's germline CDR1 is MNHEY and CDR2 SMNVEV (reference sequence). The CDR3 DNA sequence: TGTGCCAGCAAACCCGGGCCGGGGGGCTATCAGCCCCAGCATTTT. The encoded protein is CASKPGPGGYQPQHF.

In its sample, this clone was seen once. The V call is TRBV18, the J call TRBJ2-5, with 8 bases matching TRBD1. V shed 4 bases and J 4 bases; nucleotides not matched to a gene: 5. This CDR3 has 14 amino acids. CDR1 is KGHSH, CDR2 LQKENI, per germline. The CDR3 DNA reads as TGTGCCAGCTCACGACAGGGGTTTGGAGAGACCCAGTACTTC. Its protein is CASSRQGFGETQYF.

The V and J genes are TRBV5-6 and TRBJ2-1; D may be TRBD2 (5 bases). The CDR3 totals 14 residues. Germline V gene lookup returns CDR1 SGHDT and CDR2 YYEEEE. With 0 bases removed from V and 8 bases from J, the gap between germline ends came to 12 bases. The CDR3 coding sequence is TGTGCCAGCAGCTTGGGGCTAGCAGTGGATGAGCAGTTCTTC. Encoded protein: CASSLGLAVDEQFF. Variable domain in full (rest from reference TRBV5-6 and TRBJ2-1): DAGVTQSPTHLIKTRGQQVTLRCSPKSGHDTVSWYQQALGQGPQFIFQYYEEEERQRGNFPDRFSGHQFPNYSSELNVNALLLGDSALYLCASSLGLAVDEQFFGPGTRLTVL.

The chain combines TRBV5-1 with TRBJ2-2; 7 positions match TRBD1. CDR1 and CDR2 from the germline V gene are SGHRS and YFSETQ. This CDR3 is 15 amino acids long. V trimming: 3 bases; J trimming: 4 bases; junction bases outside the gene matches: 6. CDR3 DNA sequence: TGCGCCAGCAGCTCCGGGACAGCCCCCACCGGGGAGCTGTTTTTT. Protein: CASSSGTAPTGELFF.

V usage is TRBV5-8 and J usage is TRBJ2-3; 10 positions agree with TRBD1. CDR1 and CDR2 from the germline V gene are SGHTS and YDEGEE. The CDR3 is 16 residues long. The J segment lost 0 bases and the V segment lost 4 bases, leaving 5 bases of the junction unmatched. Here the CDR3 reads CASSRRQGASTDTQYF. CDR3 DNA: TGTGCCAGCAGCCGACGACAGGGGGCTAGCACAGATACGCAGTATTTT.

CDR3 region: CASSLPGGNTEAFF. The CDR3 DNA sequence: TGCGCCAGCAGCTTGCCAGGGGGGAACACTGAAGCTTTCTTT. The rearrangement links TRBV5-1 to TRBJ1-1, with 7 bases that match TRBD1. V was clipped by 1 base and J by 1 base; unmatched bases: 1. The length of the CDR3 is 14 residues. CDR1 is SGHRS, CDR2 YFSETQ, per germline.

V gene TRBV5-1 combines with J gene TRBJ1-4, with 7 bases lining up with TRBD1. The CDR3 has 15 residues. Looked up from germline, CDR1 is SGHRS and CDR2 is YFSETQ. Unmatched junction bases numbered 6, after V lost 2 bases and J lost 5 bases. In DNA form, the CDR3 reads TGCGCCAGCAGCTTAACAGGGGCCACAAATGAAAAACTGTTTTTT. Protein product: CASSLTGATNEKLFF.

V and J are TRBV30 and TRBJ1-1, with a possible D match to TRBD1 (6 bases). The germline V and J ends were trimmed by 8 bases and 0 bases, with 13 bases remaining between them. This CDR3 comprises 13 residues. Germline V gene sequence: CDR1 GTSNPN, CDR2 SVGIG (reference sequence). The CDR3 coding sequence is TGTGCCACCTTCCAGGGGATGAACACTGAAGCTTTCTTT. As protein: CATFQGMNTEAFF.

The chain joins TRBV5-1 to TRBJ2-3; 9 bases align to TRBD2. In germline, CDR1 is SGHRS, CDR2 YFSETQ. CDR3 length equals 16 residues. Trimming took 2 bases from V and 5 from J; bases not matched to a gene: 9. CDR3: CASSFRGGRAKDTQYF. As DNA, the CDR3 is TGCGCCAGCAGCTTTAGGGGCGGGAGGGCCAAAGATACGCAGTATTTT.

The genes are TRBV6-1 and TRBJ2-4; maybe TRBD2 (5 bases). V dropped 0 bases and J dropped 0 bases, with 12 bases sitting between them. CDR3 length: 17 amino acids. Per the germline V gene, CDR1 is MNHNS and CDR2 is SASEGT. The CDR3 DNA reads TGTGCCAGCAGTGAAGCCGTAGGAGGACTAGCCAAAAACATTCAGTACTTC. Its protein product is CASSEAVGGLAKNIQYF.

The chain's CDR3 is CASSLDNTGELFF. In DNA, the CDR3 is TGTGCCAGCAGCTTAGACAACACCGGGGAGCTGTTTTTT. The chain has TRBV11-2 and TRBJ2-2, with D uncertain. Germline CDR1 SGHAT, CDR2 FQNNGV. This CDR3 contains 13 residues. Deletions cut 0 bases from V and 2 bases from J, with 1 base between.

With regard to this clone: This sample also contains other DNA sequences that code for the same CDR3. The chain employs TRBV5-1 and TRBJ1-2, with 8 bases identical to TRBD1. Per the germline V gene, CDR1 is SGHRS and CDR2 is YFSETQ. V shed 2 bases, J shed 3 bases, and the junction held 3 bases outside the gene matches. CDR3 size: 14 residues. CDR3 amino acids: CASSFGQGYYGYTF. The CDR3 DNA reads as TGCGCCAGCAGCTTCGGACAGGGCTACTATGGCTACACCTTC.

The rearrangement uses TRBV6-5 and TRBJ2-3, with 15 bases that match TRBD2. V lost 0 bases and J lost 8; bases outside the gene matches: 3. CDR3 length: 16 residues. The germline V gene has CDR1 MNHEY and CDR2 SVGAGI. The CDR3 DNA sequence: TGTGCCAGCAGTTACTCGGGACTAGCGGGAGGAGGTACGCAGTATTTT. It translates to CASSYSGLAGGGTQYF.

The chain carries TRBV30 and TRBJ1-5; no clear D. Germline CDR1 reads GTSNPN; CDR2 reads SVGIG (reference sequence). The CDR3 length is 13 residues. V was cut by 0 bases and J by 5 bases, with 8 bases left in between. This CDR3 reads CAWSVGVHQPQHF. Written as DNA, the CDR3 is TGTGCCTGGAGTGTAGGTGTCCATCAGCCCCAGCATTTT.

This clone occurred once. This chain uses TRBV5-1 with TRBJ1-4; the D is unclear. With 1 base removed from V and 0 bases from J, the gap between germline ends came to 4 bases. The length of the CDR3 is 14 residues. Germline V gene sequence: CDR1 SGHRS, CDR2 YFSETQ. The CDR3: CASSLTSTNEKLFF. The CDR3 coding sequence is TGCGCCAGCAGCTTGACATCAACTAATGAAAAACTGTTTTTT.

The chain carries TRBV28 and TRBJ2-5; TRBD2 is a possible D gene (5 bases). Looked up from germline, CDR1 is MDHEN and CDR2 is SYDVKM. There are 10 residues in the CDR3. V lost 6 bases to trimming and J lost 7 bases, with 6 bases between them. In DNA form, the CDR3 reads TGTGCCAGCAGCCGGGGGACCCAGTACTTC. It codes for CASSRGTQYF.

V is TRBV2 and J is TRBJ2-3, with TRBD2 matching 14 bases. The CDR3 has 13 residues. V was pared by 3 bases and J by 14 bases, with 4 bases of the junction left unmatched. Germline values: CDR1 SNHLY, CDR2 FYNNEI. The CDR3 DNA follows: TGTGCCAGCAGTGAGACTAGCGGGAGGGGGCCGTATTTT. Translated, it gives CASSETSGRGPYF.

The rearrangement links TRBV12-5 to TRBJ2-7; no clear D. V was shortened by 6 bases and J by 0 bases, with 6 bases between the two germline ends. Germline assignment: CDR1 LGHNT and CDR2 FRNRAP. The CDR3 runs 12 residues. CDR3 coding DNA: TGTGCTAGTGGCCCTGACTCCTACGAGCAGTACTTC. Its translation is CASGPDSYEQYF.

CDR3 coding DNA: TGTGCCAGTAGCAGCCACCGACCTGGGGCTAGCGGGATAGAGACCCAGTACTTC. This codes for CASSSHRPGASGIETQYF. This rearrangement joins TRBV19 to TRBJ2-5, with 9 bases fitting TRBD2. After removal of 6 bases from V and 4 bases from J, the junction contained 18 bases not matched to a gene. This CDR3 spans 18 amino acids. In germline, CDR1 is LNHDA, CDR2 SQIVND (reference sequence).

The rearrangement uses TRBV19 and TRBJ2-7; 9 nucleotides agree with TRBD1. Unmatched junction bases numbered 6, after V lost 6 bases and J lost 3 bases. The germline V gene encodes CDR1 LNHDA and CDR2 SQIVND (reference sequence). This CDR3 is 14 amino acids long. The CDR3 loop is CASRTGTGNYEQYF. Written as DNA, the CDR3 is TGTGCCAGTAGAACCGGGACAGGGAACTACGAGCAGTACTTC. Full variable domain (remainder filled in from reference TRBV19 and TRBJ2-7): DGGITQSPKYLFRKEGQNVTLSCEQNLNHDAMYWYRQDPGQGLRLIYYSQIVNDFQKGDIAEGYSVSREKKESFPLTVTSAQKNPTAFYLCASRTGTGNYEQYFGPGTRLTVT.

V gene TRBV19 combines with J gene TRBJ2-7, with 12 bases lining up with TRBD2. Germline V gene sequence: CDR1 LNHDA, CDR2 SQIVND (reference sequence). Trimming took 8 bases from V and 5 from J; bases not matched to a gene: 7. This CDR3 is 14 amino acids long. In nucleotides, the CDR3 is TGTGCCAGTTCACGACTAGCGGGAGAGGACGAGCAGTACTTC. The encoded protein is CASSRLAGEDEQYF.